What follows are 8 T cell receptor beta chains derived from one specimen sequenced in a study of regulatory T cells in long-lasting Graves disease (dated by TCRdb to the early 2020s). The library was prepared using multiplex PCR. The instrument was an Illumina HiSeq 4000. To build TCR beta libraries, CDR3 regions were amplified by Arm-PCR using iRepertoire HTBI primers. Using fastp trimming at Q25 and MiXCR clonotype assembly, TCRdb reanalyzed the public sequencing data and kept in-frame beta chains. Merged by CDR3 protein, the rows form single entries marked with the most common genes and DNA. Across this sample there are 500,000 to 800,000 distinct CDR3 sequences, with about 30% seen only once. The top ten clonotypes cover about 42% of the sample. Reading the label with the study, this specimen's time point is: persistent/refractory GD, antithyroid drugs over 5 years with positive TRAb. For both TCR sequencing and RNA sequencing, RNA was extracted from PBMCs using TRIzol.

The sample consisted of peripheral blood mononuclear cells (PBMCs), taken when the disease was refractory, from a patient treated with antithyroid drugs. These receptors all come from a female donor with Graves disease.

There are a few counts of this clonotype. The chain combines TRBV2 with TRBJ1-6; D is perhaps TRBD1 (5 bases). With 7 bases removed from V and 8 bases from J, the gap between germline ends came to 15 bases. Germline V gene sequence: CDR1 SNHLY, CDR2 FYNNEI. The CDR3 runs 14 residues. The CDR3 DNA is TGTGCCAGCATGGCCAGGGTATGGGATTCACCCCTCCACTTT. Its protein product is CASMARVWDSPLHF.

Many counts were recorded for this clonotype. The chain links TRBV7-6 to TRBJ1-4, with TRBD1 as a possible D gene (6 bases). CDR3 size: 16 residues. The germline gives CDR1 SGHVS, CDR2 FNYEAQ. Deletions cut 2 bases from V and 7 bases from J, with 17 bases between. The CDR3 reads CASSLNHPGDGEKLFF. CDR3 coding DNA: TGTGCCAGCAGCTTAAACCACCCAGGGGACGGTGAAAAACTGTTTTTT. Full variable domain (remainder filled in from reference TRBV7-6 and TRBJ1-4): GAGVSQSPRYKVTKRGQDVALRCDPISGHVSLYWYRQALGQGPEFLTYFNYEAQQDKSGLPNDRFSAERPEGSISTLTIQRTEQRDSAMYRCASSLNHPGDGEKLFFGSGTQLSVL.

This CDR3 reads CASLGQRWETQYF. In nucleotides, the CDR3 is TGTGCCAGCCTAGGACAGCGATGGGAGACCCAGTACTTC. The V call is TRBV28, the J call TRBJ2-5; a weak D match, TRBD1 (6 bases). With 8 bases removed from V and 5 bases from J, the gap between germline ends came to 15 bases. The CDR3 totals 13 residues. Germline V gene lookup returns CDR1 MDHEN and CDR2 SYDVKM.

The chain has TRBV3-1 and TRBJ2-2; 12 bases agree with TRBD2. Per the germline V gene, CDR1 is LGHDT and CDR2 is YNNKEL (reference sequence). CDR3 size: 16 residues. J lost 7 bases, V lost 4 bases, and 7 bases had no gene match. This CDR3 reads CASSRRLAGALGELFF. CDR3 sequence (DNA): TGTGCCAGCAGCCGGCGACTAGCGGGAGCGCTCGGGGAGCTGTTTTTT.

V usage is TRBV5-6 and J usage is TRBJ1-5; D gene unclear. Trimming removed 2 bases from V and 0 bases from J, with 9 bases in between. This CDR3 is built from 15 residues. Germline CDR1 SGHDT, CDR2 YYEEEE. The CDR3 region has the DNA TGTGCCAGCAGCTTAGGGAAGTATAGCAATCAGCCCCAGCATTTT. Translating it yields CASSLGKYSNQPQHF. Based on the CDR3 plus reference TRBV5-6 and TRBJ1-5, the full variable domain is DAGVTQSPTHLIKTRGQQVTLRCSPKSGHDTVSWYQQALGQGPQFIFQYYEEEERQRGNFPDRFSGHQFPNYSSELNVNALLLGDSALYLCASSLGKYSNQPQHFGDGTRLSIL.

The sample holds a few counts of this clonotype. This chain uses TRBV7-9 with TRBJ1-2; D gene unclear. The V and J ends lost 4 bases and 8 bases respectively, with 8 bases between them. The CDR3 is 11 amino acids. Germline V lookup: CDR1 SEHNR, CDR2 FQNEAQ (reference sequence). The CDR3: CASSSARGYTF. The CDR3 coding sequence is TGTGCCAGCAGCTCTGCGAGGGGCTACACCTTC. Together with reference TRBV7-9 and TRBJ1-2, the CDR3 gives the full variable domain: DTGVSQNPRHKITKRGQNVTFRCDPISEHNRLYWYRQTLGQGPEFLTYFQNEAQLEKSRLLSDRFSAERPKGSFSTLEIQRTEQGDSAMYLCASSSARGYTFGSGTRLTVV.

The V gene is TRBV4-1, the J gene TRBJ2-5, with D perhaps TRBD2 (6 bases). V was clipped by 1 base and J by 3 bases, with 9 bases between them. The germline V gene encodes CDR1 MGHRA and CDR2 YSYEKL. The CDR3 length is 14 residues. The CDR3 sequence is CASSQGSGEETQYF. The DNA of the CDR3 is TGCGCCAGCAGCCAAGGTTCGGGAGAAGAGACCCAGTACTTC.

This chain joins TRBV27 and TRBJ2-7; tentative D call: TRBD1 (5 bases). CDR3 length: 16 residues. The germline V gene encodes CDR1 MNHEY and CDR2 SMNVEV (reference sequence). Trimming stripped 2 bases from V and 1 base from J, with 15 bases between. CDR3 in DNA: TGTGCCAGCAGTTTAGCTCAGTTCCCAGGGTCCTACGAGCAGTACTTC. This translates into CASSLAQFPGSYEQYF.